In its sample, the clone carrying this T cell receptor beta chain was seen a few times. This entry comes from a study of T-cell reconstitution after alpha-beta-depleted transplantation in children. Per the germline V gene, CDR1 is SQVTM and CDR2 is ANQGSEA. The CDR3 has 13 amino acids. Trimming removed 1 base from V and 6 bases from J, with 12 bases in between. The authors prepared the TCRbeta library with unique molecular identifiers. In TCRdb, the PCR reads were re-called with MiXCR into one record per CDR3 protein. The data contain some 520,000 distinct CDR3 sequences, about 30% of them singletons.

The receptor comes from a human donor who donated a stem cell graft to a child with aplastic anemia. This specimen consisted of PBMCs from the stem cell graft donor, obtained from the stem cell graft. The chain joins TRBV29-1 to TRBJ1-1; D possibly corresponds to TRBD1 (5 bases). The CDR3 protein is CSVEGGAGPEAFF. For the CDR3, the DNA is TGCAGCGTTGAAGGGGGAGCGGGGCCTGAAGCTTTCTTT.